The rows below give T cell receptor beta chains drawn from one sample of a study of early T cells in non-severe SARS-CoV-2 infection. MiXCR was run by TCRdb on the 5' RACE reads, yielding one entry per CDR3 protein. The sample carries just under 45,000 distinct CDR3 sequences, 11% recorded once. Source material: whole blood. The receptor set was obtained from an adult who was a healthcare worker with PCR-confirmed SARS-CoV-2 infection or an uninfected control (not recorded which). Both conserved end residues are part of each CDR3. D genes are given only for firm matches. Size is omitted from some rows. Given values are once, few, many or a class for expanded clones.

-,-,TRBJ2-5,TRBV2,CASSETRGLETQYF,TGTGCCAGCAGTGAGACCCGGGGTCTGGAGACCCAGTACTTC
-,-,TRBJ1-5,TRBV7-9,CASSLEGGSQPQHF,TGTGCCAGCAGCTTAGAAGGGGGATCTCAGCCCCAGCATTTT
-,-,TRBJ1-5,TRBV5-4,CASSLTGTNQPQHF,TGTGCCAGCAGCTTGACAGGGACAAATCAGCCCCAGCATTTT
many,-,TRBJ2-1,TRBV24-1,CATSGGDEQFF,TGTGCCACCAGTGGTGGCGATGAGCAGTTCTTC
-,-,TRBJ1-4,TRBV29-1,CSVGENGFNEKLFF,TGCAGCGTTGGGGAGAACGGGTTTAATGAAAAACTGTTTTTT
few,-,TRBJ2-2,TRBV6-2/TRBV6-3,CASSYALAWPTNTGELFF,TGTGCCAGCAGTTATGCCCTCGCCTGGCCAACGAACACCGGGGAGCTGTTTTTT
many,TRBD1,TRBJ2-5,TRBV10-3,CAISDQAGGAGETQYF,TGTGCCATCAGTGACCAAGCAGGGGGCGCGGGGGAGACCCAGTACTTC
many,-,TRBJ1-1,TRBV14,CASSQGAGVNTEAFF,TGTGCCAGCAGCCAAGGCGCGGGGGTGAACACTGAAGCTTTCTTT
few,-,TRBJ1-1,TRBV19,CATLGEWNTEAFF,TGTGCCACTCTGGGGGAGTGGAACACTGAAGCTTTCTTT
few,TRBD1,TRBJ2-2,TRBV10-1,CASGSGTGLTGELFF,TGCGCCAGCGGGTCCGGGACAGGGTTAACCGGGGAGCTGTTTTTT
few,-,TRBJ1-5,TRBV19,CASSIRQGNDQPQHF,TGTGCCAGTAGTATAAGGCAGGGGAACGATCAGCCCCAGCATTTT
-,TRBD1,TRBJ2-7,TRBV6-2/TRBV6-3,CASSYRGPQYF,TGTGCCAGCAGTTACAGGGGGCCACAGTACTTC
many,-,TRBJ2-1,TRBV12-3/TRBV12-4,CASSQGTTYNEQFF,TGTGCCAGCAGTCAAGGGACAACCTACAATGAGCAGTTCTTC
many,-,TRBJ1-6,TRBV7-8,CASSATGLNSPLHF,TGTGCCAGCAGCGCGACGGGACTTAATTCACCCCTCCACTTT
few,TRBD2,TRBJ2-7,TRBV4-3,CASSQDAALAGGLHYEQYF,TGCGCCAGCAGCCAAGACGCTGCGCTAGCGGGGGGGCTTCACTACGAGCAGTACTTC
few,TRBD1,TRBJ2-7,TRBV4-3,CASSQGTGEEQYF,TGCGCCAGCAGCCAAGGGACAGGGGAGGAGCAGTACTTC
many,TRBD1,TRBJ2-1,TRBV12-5,CASGLRTGSSSYNEQFF,TGTGCTAGTGGCCTCCGGACAGGGTCAAGCTCCTACAATGAGCAGTTCTTC
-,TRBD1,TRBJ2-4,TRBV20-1,CSATDRVDKNIQYF,TGCAGTGCTACCGACAGGGTCGACAAAAACATTCAGTACTTC
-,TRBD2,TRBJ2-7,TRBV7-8,CASSSGGPEQYF,TGTGCCAGCTCTAGCGGGGGGCCCGAGCAGTACTTC
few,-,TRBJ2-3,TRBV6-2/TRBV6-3,CASSYTARVYF,TGTGCCAGCAGTTACACTGCCCGGGTGTATTTT
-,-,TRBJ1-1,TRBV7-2,CASSLRNTAWAFF,TGTGCCAGCAGCTTAAGGAACACAGCGTGGGCTTTCTTT
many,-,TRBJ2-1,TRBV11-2,CASSHPDRYNEQFF,TGTGCCAGCAGTCACCCCGACAGATACAATGAGCAGTTCTTC
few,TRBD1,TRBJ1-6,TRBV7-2,CASSPTGTGGYNSPLHF,TGTGCCAGCAGCCCAACGGGGACAGGGGGATATAATTCACCCCTCCACTTT